These 17 T cell receptor beta chains were sequenced from one sample in a study of cytomegalovirus exposure and HLA in healthy donors. The method was immunoSEQ multiplex PCR; TCRdb's version includes in-frame clones alone and lacks a portion of them. This table has approximately 210,000 clones, roughly 86% appearing once. The sample consisted of PBMCs. Receptor source: a woman between 18 and 30 years old in good health and CMV-seronegative.

V usage is TRBV2 and J usage is TRBJ2-7; 10 nucleotides line up with TRBD1. CDR1 SNHLY and CDR2 FYNNEI come from the germline V gene. The CDR3 extends over 15 amino acids. Trimming cost V 6 bases and J 4 bases; bases outside gene matches: 9. In nucleotides, the CDR3 is TGTGCCAGCAGGCAAGGGACAGGGGCGGGATACGAGCAGTACTTC. This translates into CASRQGTGAGYEQYF.

V is TRBV7-9 and J is TRBJ2-3, with 7 bases lining up with TRBD1. V shed 1 base and J 1 base; nucleotides not matched to a gene: 5. The CDR3 consists of 16 residues. Germline V gene lookup returns CDR1 SEHNR and CDR2 FQNEAQ (reference sequence). The CDR3 loop reads CASSLVYRGGTDTQYF. CDR3 in DNA: TGTGCCAGCAGCTTAGTCTACAGGGGAGGCACAGATACGCAGTATTTT. Using reference TRBV7-9 and TRBJ2-3 for the parts outside the CDR3, the full variable domain is DTGVSQNPRHKITKRGQNVTFRCDPISEHNRLYWYRQTLGQGPEFLTYFQNEAQLEKSRLLSDRFSAERPKGSFSTLEIQRTEQGDSAMYLCASSLVYRGGTDTQYFGPGTRLTVL.

This chain joins TRBV15 and TRBJ2-6, with D possibly matching TRBD1 (5 bases). Deletions cut 0 bases from V and 2 bases from J, with 8 bases between. The CDR3 loop spans 16 amino acids. CDR1 is LNHNV, CDR2 YYDKDF, per germline (reference sequence). The CDR3 region is CATSRDRQPGANVLTF. The CDR3 region has the DNA TGTGCCACCAGCAGAGATCGACAGCCTGGGGCCAACGTCCTGACTTTC.

The chain uses TRBV5-1 and TRBJ2-3; TRBD1 matches at 7 bases. The germline CDR1 and CDR2 sequences are SGHRS and YFSETQ. After removal of 5 bases from V and 0 bases from J, the junction contained 6 bases not matched to a gene. The CDR3 covers 15 residues. CDR3 sequence reads: CASRKGATSTDTQYF. The CDR3 coding sequence is TGCGCCAGCAGGAAGGGGGCGACTAGCACAGATACGCAGTATTTT.

This sequence joins TRBV19 and TRBJ1-1, with D uncertain. The CDR3 loop spans 20 amino acids. Trimming shortened V by 4 bases and J by 1 base, and 28 bases separated the two germline ends. The germline gives CDR1 LNHDA, CDR2 SQIVND (reference sequence). CDR3 residues: CASSTATPRPFINGNTEAFF. The CDR3 region has the DNA TGTGCCAGTAGTACAGCTACACCCAGGCCCTTTATCAACGGGAACACTGAAGCTTTCTTT. Full variable domain (remainder filled in from reference TRBV19 and TRBJ1-1): DGGITQSPKYLFRKEGQNVTLSCEQNLNHDAMYWYRQDPGQGLRLIYYSQIVNDFQKGDIAEGYSVSREKKESFPLTVTSAQKNPTAFYLCASSTATPRPFINGNTEAFFGQGTRLTVV.

This chain joins TRBV7-2 and TRBJ1-1, with 7 nucleotides matching TRBD1. V shed 6 bases and J 4 bases; nucleotides not matched to a gene: 20. Looked up from germline, CDR1 is SGHTA and CDR2 is FQGNSA. CDR3 length equals 18 residues. The CDR3 DNA is TGTGCCAGCAGACCCTCCCCCTTTCGAAACAGGGGCGGCACTGAAGCTTTCTTT. Translation: CASRPSPFRNRGGTEAFF.

CDR3 protein: CAISESRDIYEQYF. For the CDR3, the DNA is TGTGCCATCAGTGAGTCTCGGGACATCTACGAGCAGTACTTC. The chain uses TRBV10-3 and TRBJ2-7, with D possibly being TRBD1 (6 bases). CDR1 ENHRY and CDR2 SYGVKD come from the germline V gene. The germline V and J ends were trimmed by 0 bases and 3 bases, with 9 bases remaining between them. This CDR3 contains 14 residues.

Here the CDR3 reads CASGRDRDTGELFF. As DNA, the CDR3 is TGTGCCAGCGGGAGGGACAGGGACACCGGGGAGCTGTTTTTT. The chain couples TRBV2 to TRBJ2-2; 9 bases match TRBD1. The CDR3 is made up of 14 amino acids. The trim removed 8 bases at V and 3 bases at J, leaving 4 bases unmatched. CDR1 and CDR2 from the germline V gene are SNHLY and FYNNEI.

The chain combines TRBV27 with TRBJ1-3, with a weak D call TRBD1 (5 bases). Between the trimmed V and J ends, which lost 8 bases and 2 bases, there was a span of 10 bases. There are 13 residues in the CDR3. The germline V gene has CDR1 MNHEY and CDR2 SMNVEV (reference sequence). DNA for the CDR3: TGTGCCAGCGCCGAAGGGGCTGGAAACACCATATATTTT. Residues: CASAEGAGNTIYF.

The V and J genes are TRBV6-1 and TRBJ2-3; 8 positions agree with TRBD2. J gave up 0 bases and V 1 base, and 6 bases lay outside the gene matches. This CDR3 has 17 amino acids. Germline lookup yields CDR1 MNHNS and CDR2 SASEGT. This chain's CDR3 is CASSEGDGGVSTDTQYF. CDR3 DNA sequence: TGTGCCAGCAGTGAAGGGGACGGGGGGGTGAGCACAGATACGCAGTATTTT.

V and J are TRBV27 and TRBJ2-3; no definite D call. V was cut by 3 bases and J by 7 bases, with 11 bases left in between. Germline loops: CDR1 MNHEY, CDR2 SMNVEV (reference sequence). This CDR3 has 13 residues. The CDR3 region has the DNA TGTGCCAGCAGTTTTCTGGCCACCCATACGCAGTATTTT. This translates into CASSFLATHTQYF.

The chain employs TRBV7-8 and TRBJ1-5; 10 bases match TRBD1. V lost 5 bases and J lost 0; bases outside the gene matches: 10. The germline V gene encodes CDR1 SGHVS and CDR2 FQNEAQ. The CDR3 extends over 18 amino acids. The CDR3 DNA reads as TGTGCCAGCAGCGCCCTTGTGGACAGGGGGAATAGCAATCAGCCCCAGCATTTT. Its translation is CASSALVDRGNSNQPQHF.

The chain uses TRBV4-2 and TRBJ2-7; 7 bases line up with TRBD2. Unmatched junction bases numbered 10, after V lost 4 bases and J lost 1 base. The CDR3 is 16 amino acids. CDR1 is LGHNA and CDR2 is YNFKEQ in the germline V gene. The CDR3 reads CASSPLVGGGSYEQYF. In DNA, the CDR3 is TGTGCCAGCAGCCCCCTGGTTGGCGGGGGTTCCTACGAGCAGTACTTC.

The chain carries TRBV10-3 and TRBJ2-7; 7 nucleotides align to TRBD2. After removal of 6 bases from V and 3 bases from J, the junction contained 5 bases not matched to a gene. This CDR3 contains 13 residues. Germline lookup yields CDR1 ENHRY and CDR2 SYGVKD. CDR3 coding DNA: TGTGCCATCAGCGGTCGGGGGGACTACGAGCAGTACTTC. Its protein product is CAISGRGDYEQYF.

J is TRBJ2-2 and V is TRBV7-3; possibly TRBD1 for D (8 bases). V lost 4 bases to trimming and J lost 2 bases, with 14 bases between them. The V gene's germline CDR1 is SGHTA and CDR2 FQGTGA. CDR3 size: 16 residues. In DNA form, the CDR3 reads TGTGCCAGCAGCTGGGAGGGACAGGCAAACACCGGGGAGCTGTTTTTT. Protein product: CASSWEGQANTGELFF.

The CDR3 loop is CASSPADTEQFF. CDR3 coding DNA: TGTGCCAGCAGTCCTGCGGACACTGAGCAGTTCTTC. V and J are TRBV6-1 and TRBJ2-1; D might be TRBD1 (5 bases). This CDR3 spans 12 amino acids. Germline values: CDR1 MNHNS, CDR2 SASEGT. Trimming took off 5 bases at V and 9 bases at J, with 11 bases between the two ends.

The chain joins TRBV27 to TRBJ2-7, with TRBD2 as a possible D gene (5 bases). V was trimmed by 5 bases and J by 6 bases, leaving 23 bases between them. Germline loops: CDR1 MNHEY, CDR2 SMNVEV (reference sequence). The CDR3 is made up of 16 amino acids. The DNA of the CDR3 is TGTGCCAGCAGTCCCCTTTATCTAGCTCGAGGCGGCGAGCAGTACTTC. This sequence encodes CASSPLYLARGGEQYF.